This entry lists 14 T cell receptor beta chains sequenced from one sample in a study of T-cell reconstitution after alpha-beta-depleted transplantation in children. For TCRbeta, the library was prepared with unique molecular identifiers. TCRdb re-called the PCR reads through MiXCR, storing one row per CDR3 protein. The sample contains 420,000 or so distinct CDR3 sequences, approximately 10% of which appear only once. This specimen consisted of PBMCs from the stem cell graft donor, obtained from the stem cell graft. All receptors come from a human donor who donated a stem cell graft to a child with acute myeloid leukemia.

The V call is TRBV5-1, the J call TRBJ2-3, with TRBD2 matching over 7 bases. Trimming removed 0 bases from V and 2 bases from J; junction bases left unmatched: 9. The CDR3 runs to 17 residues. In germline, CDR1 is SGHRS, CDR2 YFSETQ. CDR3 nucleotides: TGCGCCAGCAGCTTGGGGCGGGCTAGCGGAAACACAGATACGCAGTATTTT. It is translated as CASSLGRASGNTDTQYF.

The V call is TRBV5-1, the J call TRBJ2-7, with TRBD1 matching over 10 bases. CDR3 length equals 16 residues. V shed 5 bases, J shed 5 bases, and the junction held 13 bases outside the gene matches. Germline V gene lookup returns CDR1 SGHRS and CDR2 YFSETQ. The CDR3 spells CASSLPPGQGTNEQYF. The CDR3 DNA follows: TGCGCCAGCAGTCTTCCTCCGGGACAGGGGACCAACGAGCAGTACTTC.

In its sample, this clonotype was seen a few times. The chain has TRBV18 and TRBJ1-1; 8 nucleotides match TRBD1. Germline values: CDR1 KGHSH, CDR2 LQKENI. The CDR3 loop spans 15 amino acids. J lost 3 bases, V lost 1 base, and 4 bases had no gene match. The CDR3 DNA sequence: TGTGCCAGCTCACCACGGACAGGGTGGGACACTGAAGCTTTCTTT. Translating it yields CASSPRTGWDTEAFF.

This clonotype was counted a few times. CDR3 DNA sequence: TGTGCCAGCTCCCGCCGGACAGGGGGCGAGGGGAGACAAAACACTGAAGCTTTCTTT. Encoded protein: CASSRRTGGEGRQNTEAFF. The chain employs TRBV18 and TRBJ1-1; 11 bases align to TRBD1. The CDR3 is 19 residues long. Looked up from germline, CDR1 is KGHSH and CDR2 is LQKENI. V dropped 6 bases and J dropped 2; count of bases not matched to a gene: 17.

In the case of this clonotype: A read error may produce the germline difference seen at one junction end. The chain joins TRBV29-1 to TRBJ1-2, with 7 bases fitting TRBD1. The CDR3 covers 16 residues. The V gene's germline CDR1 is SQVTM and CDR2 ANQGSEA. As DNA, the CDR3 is TGCAGCGTACGGGGGGATACAGGGGCGCTCGGCTATGGCTACATCTTC. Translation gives CSVRGDTGALGYGYIF.

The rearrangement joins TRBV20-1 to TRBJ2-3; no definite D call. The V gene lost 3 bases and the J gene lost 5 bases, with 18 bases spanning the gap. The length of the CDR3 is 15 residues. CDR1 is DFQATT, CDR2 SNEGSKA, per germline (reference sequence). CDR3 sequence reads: CSASPIEVALDTQYF. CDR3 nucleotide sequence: TGCAGTGCTAGCCCCATAGAGGTAGCTTTAGATACGCAGTATTTT.

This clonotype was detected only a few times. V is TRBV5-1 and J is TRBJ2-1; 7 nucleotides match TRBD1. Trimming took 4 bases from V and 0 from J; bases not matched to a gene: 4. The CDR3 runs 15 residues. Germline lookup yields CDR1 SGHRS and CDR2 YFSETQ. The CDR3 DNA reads TGCGCCAGCAGCAAACAGGGGAGCTCCTACAATGAGCAGTTCTTC. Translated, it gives CASSKQGSSYNEQFF.

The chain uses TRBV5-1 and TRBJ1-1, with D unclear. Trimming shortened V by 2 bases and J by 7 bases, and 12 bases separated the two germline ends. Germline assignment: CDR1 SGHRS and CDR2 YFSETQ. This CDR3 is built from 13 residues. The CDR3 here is CASSFTDTGEAFF. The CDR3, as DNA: TGCGCCAGCAGCTTTACAGACACCGGTGAAGCTTTCTTT.

This CDR3 is CASSLERGGELGTDTQYF. CDR3 nucleotides: TGTGCCAGCAGCTTAGAAAGGGGGGGCGAGCTCGGCACAGATACGCAGTATTTT. V gene TRBV11-2 combines with J gene TRBJ2-3; tentatively, D is TRBD2 (7 bases). V dropped 0 bases and J dropped 1 base, with 17 bases sitting between them. This CDR3 is 18 amino acids long. Germline loops: CDR1 SGHAT, CDR2 FQNNGV.

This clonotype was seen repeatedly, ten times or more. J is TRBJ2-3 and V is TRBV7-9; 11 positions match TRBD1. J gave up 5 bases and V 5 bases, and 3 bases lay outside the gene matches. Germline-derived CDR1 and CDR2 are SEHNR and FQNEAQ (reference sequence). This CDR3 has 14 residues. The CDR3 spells CASSIGTGGDTQYF. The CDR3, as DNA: TGTGCCAGCAGCATAGGGACAGGGGGAGATACGCAGTATTTT.

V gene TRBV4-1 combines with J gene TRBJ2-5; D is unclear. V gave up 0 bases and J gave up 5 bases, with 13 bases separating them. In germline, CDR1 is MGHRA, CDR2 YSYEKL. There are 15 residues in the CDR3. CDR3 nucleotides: TGCGCCAGCAGCCAAGACAGGATGGGGTTGGAGACCCAGTACTTC. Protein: CASSQDRMGLETQYF.

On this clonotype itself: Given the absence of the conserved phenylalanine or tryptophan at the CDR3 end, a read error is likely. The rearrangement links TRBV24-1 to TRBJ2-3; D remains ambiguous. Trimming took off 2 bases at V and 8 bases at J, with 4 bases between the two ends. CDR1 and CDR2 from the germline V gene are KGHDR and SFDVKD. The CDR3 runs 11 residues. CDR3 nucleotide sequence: TGTGCCACCAGTGATTACTTTACGCAGTATTAT. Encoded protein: CATSDYFTQYY.

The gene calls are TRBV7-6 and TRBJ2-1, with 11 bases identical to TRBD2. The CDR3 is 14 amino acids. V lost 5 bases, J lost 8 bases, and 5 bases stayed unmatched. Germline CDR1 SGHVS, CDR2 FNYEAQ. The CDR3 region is CASSPSGGNDEQFF. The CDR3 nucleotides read TGTGCCAGCAGCCCTAGCGGGGGGAACGATGAGCAGTTCTTC.

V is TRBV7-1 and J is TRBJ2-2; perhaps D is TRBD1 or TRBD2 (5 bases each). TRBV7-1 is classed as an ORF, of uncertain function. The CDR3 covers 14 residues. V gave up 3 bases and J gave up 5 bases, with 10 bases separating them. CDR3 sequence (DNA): TGTGCCAGCAGCTCGGGACCAAGGACCGGGGAGCTGTTTTTT. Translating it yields CASSSGPRTGELFF.